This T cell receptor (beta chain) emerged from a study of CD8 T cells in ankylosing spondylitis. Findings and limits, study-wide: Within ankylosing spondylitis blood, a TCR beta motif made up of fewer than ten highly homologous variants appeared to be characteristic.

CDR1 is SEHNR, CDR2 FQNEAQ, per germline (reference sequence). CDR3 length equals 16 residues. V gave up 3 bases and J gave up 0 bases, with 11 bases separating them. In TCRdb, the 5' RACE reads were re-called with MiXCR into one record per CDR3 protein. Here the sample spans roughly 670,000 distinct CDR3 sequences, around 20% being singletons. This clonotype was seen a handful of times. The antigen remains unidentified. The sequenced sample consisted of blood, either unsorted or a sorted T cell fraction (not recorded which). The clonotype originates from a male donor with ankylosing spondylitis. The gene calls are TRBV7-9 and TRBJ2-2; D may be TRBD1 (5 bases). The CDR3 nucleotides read TGTGCCAGCAGCTTTTCTGGGGCAGCGAACACCGGGGAGCTGTTTTTT. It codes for CASSFSGAANTGELFF.